Listed here are 18 T cell receptor beta chains from one sample, sequenced in a study of technical replicates of blood from a handful of donors. The protocol was immunoSEQ multiplex PCR, while the TCRdb copy is restricted to in-frame clones and leaves out a portion. Among tens of thousands of clones, around 96% were seen once, and the ten largest hold 0.35% to 0.4%. The specimen sequenced was T cells isolated from PBMCs. All receptors come from a human donor in good health.

The rearrangement uses TRBV19 and TRBJ2-7, with a possible D match to TRBD1 (5 bases). The V end was cut by 11 bases, the J end by 3 bases, with 11 bases between. This CDR3 has 11 residues. Germline loops: CDR1 LNHDA, CDR2 SQIVND (reference sequence). CDR3 region: CAATQGYEQYF. The CDR3 DNA is TGTGCCGCGACGCAGGGCTACGAGCAGTACTTC. Supplemented by reference TRBV19 and TRBJ2-7, the full variable domain reads DGGITQSPKYLFRKEGQNVTLSCEQNLNHDAMYWYRQDPGQGLRLIYYSQIVNDFQKGDIAEGYSVSREKKESFPLTVTSAQKNPTAFYLCAATQGYEQYFGPGTRLTVT.

The V call is TRBV5-1, the J call TRBJ2-3; D gene unclear. The V end lost 2 bases, the J end lost 1 base, and 11 bases lay between the germline ends. Germline V gives CDR1 SGHRS, CDR2 YFSETQ. There are 15 residues in the CDR3. CDR3 protein: CASSFWQARTDTQYF. The CDR3 coding sequence is TGCGCCAGCAGCTTCTGGCAGGCCCGCACAGATACGCAGTATTTT.

The chain employs TRBV9 and TRBJ2-7; 8 nucleotides line up with TRBD1. Germline-derived CDR1 and CDR2 are SGDLS and YYNGEE. V was clipped by 1 base and J by 5 bases; unmatched bases: 8. This CDR3 spans 15 amino acids. CDR3 amino acids: CASSVKGTGYNEQYF. The CDR3 DNA reads as TGTGCCAGCAGCGTAAAAGGGACAGGATATAACGAGCAGTACTTC.

The chain is built from TRBV30 and TRBJ2-3; TRBD1 matches at 7 bases. The CDR3 totals 11 residues. V lost 8 bases to trimming and J lost 4 bases; unmatched junction nucleotides: 3. CDR1 is GTSNPN and CDR2 is SVGIG in the germline V gene (reference sequence). DNA of the CDR3: TGTGCCATGGGACAGCCAGATACGCAGTATTTT. This sequence encodes CAMGQPDTQYF.

The chain combines TRBV11-2 with TRBJ2-1, with TRBD2 matching 9 bases. The J segment lost 4 bases and the V segment lost 0 bases, leaving 13 bases of the junction unmatched. The CDR3 totals 19 residues. Germline V gene data show CDR1 as SGHAT and CDR2 as FQNNGV. CDR3 protein: CASSLDPYISGSRYNEQFF. As DNA, the CDR3 is TGTGCCAGCAGCTTAGATCCTTACATTAGCGGGAGTAGATACAATGAGCAGTTCTTC.

This chain uses TRBV25-1 with TRBJ1-1; TRBD1 matches at 8 bases. The V and J ends lost 3 bases and 7 bases, in that order; junction bases with no gene match: 4. Per germline, CDR1 MGHDK and CDR2 SYGVNS. The length of the CDR3 is 13 residues. CDR3 loop: CASSDRDRGEAFF. CDR3 nucleotide sequence: TGTGCCAGCAGTGATAGAGACAGGGGTGAAGCTTTCTTT.

This clone appeared once. The CDR3 loop reads CAISGDRYSYEQYF. The DNA for the CDR3 is TGTGCCATCAGTGGAGACAGGTATTCCTACGAGCAGTACTTC. The chain couples TRBV10-3 to TRBJ2-7; D is possibly TRBD1 (6 bases). The germline V gene encodes CDR1 ENHRY and CDR2 SYGVKD. The CDR3 runs 14 residues. The V gene lost 4 bases and the J gene lost 1 base, with 11 bases spanning the gap.

The chain couples TRBV2 to TRBJ1-2; 8 nucleotides agree with TRBD1. In germline, CDR1 is SNHLY, CDR2 FYNNEI. CDR3 length equals 15 residues. J lost 2 bases, V lost 0 bases, and 2 bases had no gene match. CDR3 protein: CASSEAQGANYGYTF. CDR3 coding DNA: TGTGCCAGCAGTGAAGCGCAGGGGGCGAACTATGGCTACACCTTC.

The V and J genes are TRBV6-1 and TRBJ2-3; the D is unclear. The CDR3 sequence is 12 residues long. Trimming removed 8 bases from V and 0 bases from J, with 6 bases in between. Germline lookup yields CDR1 MNHNS and CDR2 SASEGT. CDR3 in amino acids: CASGLSTDTQYF. CDR3 DNA sequence: TGTGCCAGCGGTCTAAGCACAGATACGCAGTATTTT.

This chain's CDR3 is CASSQDVTVGAGVLYEQFF. CDR3 sequence (DNA): TGCGCCAGCAGCCAAGACGTCACGGTGGGAGCGGGAGTCCTTTATGAGCAGTTCTTC. V gene TRBV4-3 combines with J gene TRBJ2-1; 8 nucleotides match TRBD2. The germline V gene has CDR1 LGHNA and CDR2 YSLEER. CDR3 length equals 19 residues. V was pared by 0 bases and J by 8 bases, with 18 bases of the junction left unmatched.

The CDR3 DNA follows: TGTGCCAGCAGTTTATCCTTTGGCGCAGGGGGTCGGTACGAGCAGTACTTC. It encodes CASSLSFGAGGRYEQYF. The chain couples TRBV27 to TRBJ2-7, with 7 positions matching TRBD1. Germline V gives CDR1 MNHEY, CDR2 SMNVEV (reference sequence). This CDR3 is 17 amino acids long. With 0 bases clipped from V and 4 bases from J, the junction kept 12 bases outside the gene matches.

This clone was picked up one time. The chain has TRBV11-3 and TRBJ1-2; 7 bases agree with TRBD1. Germline CDR1 is SGHNT and CDR2 is YENEEA. The CDR3 consists of 17 residues. Unmatched junction bases numbered 14, after V lost 4 bases and J lost 3 bases. CDR3 sequence reads: CASSSDPGTVKDYGYTF. CDR3 bases: TGTGCCAGCAGCTCAGATCCCGGGACAGTTAAAGACTATGGCTACACCTTC.

In its sample, this clone was seen once. The chain uses TRBV6-5 and TRBJ2-1; 9 positions match TRBD2. The CDR3 covers 13 residues. The J segment lost 8 bases and the V segment lost 4 bases, leaving 3 bases of the junction unmatched. CDR1 is MNHEY, CDR2 SVGAGI, per germline. Here the CDR3 DNA reads TGTGCCAGCAGTTCGGGACTAGCCCATGAGCAGTTCTTC. Its translation is CASSSGLAHEQFF.

The V call is TRBV30, the J call TRBJ2-7; 10 nucleotides agree with TRBD1. After removal of 0 bases from V and 7 bases from J, the junction contained 6 bases not matched to a gene. Germline V lookup: CDR1 GTSNPN, CDR2 SVGIG (reference sequence). The CDR3 extends over 14 amino acids. The CDR3 loop is CAWSVLRTGGEQYF. CDR3 sequence (DNA): TGTGCCTGGAGTGTACTACGGACAGGGGGAGAGCAGTACTTC.

The chain carries TRBV10-3 and TRBJ2-2, with TRBD2 matching over 9 bases. The CDR3 has 17 residues. CDR1 and CDR2 (germline): ENHRY, SYGVKD. The V and J ends lost 7 bases and 3 bases, in that order; junction bases with no gene match: 12. DNA of the CDR3: TGTGCCATCACCGTGAGTAGCGGGAGACCGGACACCGGGGAGCTGTTTTTT. Protein sequence: CAITVSSGRPDTGELFF.

This clone appeared a few times. The genes are TRBV4-2 and TRBJ2-1, with 11 bases aligning to TRBD2. V shed 3 bases and J 7 bases; nucleotides not matched to a gene: 8. The V gene's germline CDR1 is LGHNA and CDR2 YNFKEQ. This CDR3 contains 16 residues. This CDR3 reads CASSQKLAGEGNEQFF. CDR3 DNA: TGTGCCAGCAGCCAGAAACTAGCGGGAGAGGGGAATGAGCAGTTCTTC.

The rearrangement joins TRBV4-3 to TRBJ2-7, with 9 bases that match TRBD2. This CDR3 has 16 residues. The ends lost 4 bases at V and 3 bases at J; junction bases unmatched: 10. Germline CDR1 LGHNA, CDR2 YSLEER. The CDR3 loop reads CASSPQTSGTFYEQYF. CDR3 DNA: TGCGCCAGCAGCCCGCAGACTAGCGGAACTTTCTACGAGCAGTACTTC.

This chain's CDR3 is CASSTWTGPLEAFF. The CDR3 DNA is TGTGCCAGTAGTACATGGACAGGACCCCTTGAAGCTTTCTTT. The V and J genes are TRBV19 and TRBJ1-1; 7 bases agree with TRBD1. Germline assignment: CDR1 LNHDA and CDR2 SQIVND (reference sequence). Losses at the gene ends were 4 bases for V and 7 bases for J; bases not matched to a gene: 9. The CDR3 spans 14 residues.